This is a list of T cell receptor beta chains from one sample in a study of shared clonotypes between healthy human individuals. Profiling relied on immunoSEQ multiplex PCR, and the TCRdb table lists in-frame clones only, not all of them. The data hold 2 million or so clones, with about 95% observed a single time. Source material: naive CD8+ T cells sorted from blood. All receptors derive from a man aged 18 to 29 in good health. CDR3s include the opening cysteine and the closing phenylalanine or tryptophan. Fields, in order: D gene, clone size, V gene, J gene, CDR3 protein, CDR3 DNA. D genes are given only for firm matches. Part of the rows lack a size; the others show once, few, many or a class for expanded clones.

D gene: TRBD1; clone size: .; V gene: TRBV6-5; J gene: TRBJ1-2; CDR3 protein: CASSSRGEANYGYTF; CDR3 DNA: TGTGCCAGCAGCTCCAGGGGGGAGGCTAACTATGGCTACACCTTC
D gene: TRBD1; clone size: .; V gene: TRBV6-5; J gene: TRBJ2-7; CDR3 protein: CASSRTGADEQYF; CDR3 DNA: TGTGCCAGCAGTCGGACAGGGGCGGACGAGCAGTACTTC
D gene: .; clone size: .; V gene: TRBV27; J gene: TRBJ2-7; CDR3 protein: CASSLSVTYEQYF; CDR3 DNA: TGTGCCAGCAGTTTATCTGTCACCTACGAGCAGTACTTC
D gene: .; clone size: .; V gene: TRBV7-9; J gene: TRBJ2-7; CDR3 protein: CASSLGKPKHEQYF; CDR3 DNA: TGTGCCAGCAGCTTAGGAAAACCTAAGCACGAGCAGTACTTC
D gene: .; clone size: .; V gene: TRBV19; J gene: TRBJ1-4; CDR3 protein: CASSPHPTIADEKLFF; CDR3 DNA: TGTGCCAGTAGTCCCCACCCCACGATCGCCGATGAAAAACTGTTTTTT
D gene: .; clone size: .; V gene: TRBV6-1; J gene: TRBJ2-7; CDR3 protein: CASGGTEYF; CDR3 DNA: TGTGCCAGCGGTGGGACGGAGTACTTC
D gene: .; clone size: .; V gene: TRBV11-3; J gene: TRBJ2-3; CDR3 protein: CASSLPDSFGPDTQYF; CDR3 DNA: TGTGCCAGCAGCTTGCCCGACAGTTTCGGCCCAGATACGCAGTATTTT
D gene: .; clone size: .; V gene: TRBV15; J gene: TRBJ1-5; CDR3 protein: CATSPTDQPQHF; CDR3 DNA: TGTGCCACCAGCCCAACGGATCAGCCCCAGCATTTT
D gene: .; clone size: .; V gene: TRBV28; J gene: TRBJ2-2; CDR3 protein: CASSSGTANTGELFF; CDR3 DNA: TGTGCCAGCAGTTCCGGGACTGCGAACACCGGGGAGCTGTTTTTT
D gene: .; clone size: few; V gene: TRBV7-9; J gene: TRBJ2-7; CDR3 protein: CASSSGPYEQYF; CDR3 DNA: TGTGCCAGCAGCTCCGGGCCCTACGAGCAGTACTTC
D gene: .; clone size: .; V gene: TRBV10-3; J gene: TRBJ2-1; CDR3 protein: CAISDLYNEQFF; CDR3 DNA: TGTGCCATCAGTGATCTATACAATGAGCAGTTCTTC
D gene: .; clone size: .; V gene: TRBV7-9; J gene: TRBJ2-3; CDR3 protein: CASSLPWGADTQYF; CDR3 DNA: TGTGCCAGCAGCTTACCCTGGGGAGCGGATACGCAGTATTTT
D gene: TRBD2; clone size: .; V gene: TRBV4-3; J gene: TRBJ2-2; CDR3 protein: CASSQEILAGGNTGELFF; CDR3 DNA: TGCGCCAGCAGCCAAGAAATCCTAGCGGGGGGAAACACCGGGGAGCTGTTTTTT
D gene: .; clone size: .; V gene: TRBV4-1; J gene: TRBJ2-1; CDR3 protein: CASSQDLLVNEQFF; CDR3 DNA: TGCGCCAGCAGCCAAGATCTACTAGTCAATGAGCAGTTCTTC
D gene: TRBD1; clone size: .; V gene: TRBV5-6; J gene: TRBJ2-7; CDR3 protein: CASSQGTGMGEQYF; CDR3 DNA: TGTGCCAGCAGCCAAGGGACAGGGATGGGCGAGCAGTACTTC
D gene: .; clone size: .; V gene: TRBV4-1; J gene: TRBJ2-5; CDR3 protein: CASSQESFETQYF; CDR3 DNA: TGCGCCAGCAGCCAAGAGTCTTTCGAGACCCAGTACTTC
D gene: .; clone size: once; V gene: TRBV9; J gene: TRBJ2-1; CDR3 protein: CASSGNGKNYNEQFF; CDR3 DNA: TGTGCCAGTAGTGGTAACGGGAAAAACTACAATGAGCAGTTCTTC
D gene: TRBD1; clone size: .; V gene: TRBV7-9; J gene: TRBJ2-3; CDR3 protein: CASRPGQGTDTQYF; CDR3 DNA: TGTGCCAGCAGGCCGGGACAGGGAACAGATACGCAGTATTTT
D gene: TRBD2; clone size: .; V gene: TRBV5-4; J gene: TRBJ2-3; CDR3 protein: CASSFAGGPPDTQYF; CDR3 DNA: TGTGCCAGCAGCTTTGCGGGGGGCCCTCCAGATACGCAGTATTTT
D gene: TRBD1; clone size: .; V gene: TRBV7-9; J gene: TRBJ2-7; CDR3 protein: CASSLEVGQEPGEQYF; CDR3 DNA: TGTGCCAGCAGCTTAGAAGTAGGACAGGAGCCCGGGGAGCAGTACTTC
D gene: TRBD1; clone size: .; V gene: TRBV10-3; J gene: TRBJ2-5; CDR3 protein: CAIRDGDRSQETQYF; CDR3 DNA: TGTGCCATCAGAGACGGGGACAGGAGCCAAGAGACCCAGTACTTC
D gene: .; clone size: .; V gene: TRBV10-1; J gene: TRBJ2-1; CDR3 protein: CASSESTEYNEQFF; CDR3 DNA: TGCGCCAGCAGTGAGTCGACCGAATACAATGAGCAGTTCTTC
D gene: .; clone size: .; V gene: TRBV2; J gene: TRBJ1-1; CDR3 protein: CASSDGRGALNTEAFF; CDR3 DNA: TGTGCCAGCAGTGATGGTAGGGGGGCGTTGAACACTGAAGCTTTCTTT
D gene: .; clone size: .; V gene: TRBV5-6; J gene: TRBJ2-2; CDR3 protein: CASSLAGDTGELFF; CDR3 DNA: TGTGCCAGCAGCTTGGCCGGGGACACCGGGGAGCTGTTTTTT
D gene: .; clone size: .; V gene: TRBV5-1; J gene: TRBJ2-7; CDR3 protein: CASSSQGIPSYEQYF; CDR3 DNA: TGCGCCAGCAGCTCCCAGGGGATCCCATCCTACGAGCAGTACTTC
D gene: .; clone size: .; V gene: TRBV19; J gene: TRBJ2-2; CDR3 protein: CAVQFEQTGELFF; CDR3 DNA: TGTGCCGTACAATTTGAGCAAACCGGGGAGCTGTTTTTT
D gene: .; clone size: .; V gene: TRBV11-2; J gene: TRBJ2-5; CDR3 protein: CASSLDPAQETQYF; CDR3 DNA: TGTGCCAGCAGCTTAGATCCGGCCCAAGAGACCCAGTACTTC
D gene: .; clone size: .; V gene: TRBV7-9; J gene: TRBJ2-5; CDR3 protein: CASSLGPPETQYF; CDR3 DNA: TGTGCCAGCAGTTTGGGACCTCCGGAGACCCAGTACTTC
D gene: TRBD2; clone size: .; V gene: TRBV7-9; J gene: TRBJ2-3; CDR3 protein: CASSPKSGRTDTQYF; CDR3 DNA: TGTGCCAGCAGCCCCAAGAGCGGGAGAACAGATACGCAGTATTTT
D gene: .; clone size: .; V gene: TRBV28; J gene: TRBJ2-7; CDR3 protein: CASSLGVGYEQYF; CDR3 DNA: TGTGCCAGCAGTTTGGGAGTAGGGTACGAGCAGTACTTC
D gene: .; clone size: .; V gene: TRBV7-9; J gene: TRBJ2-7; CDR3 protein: CASSFRVPEQYF; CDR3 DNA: TGTGCCAGCAGCTTTAGGGTACCCGAGCAGTACTTC
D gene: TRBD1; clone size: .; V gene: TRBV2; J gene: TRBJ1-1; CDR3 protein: CASVSGGAEAFF; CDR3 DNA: TGTGCCAGCGTTTCAGGGGGCGCTGAAGCTTTCTTT
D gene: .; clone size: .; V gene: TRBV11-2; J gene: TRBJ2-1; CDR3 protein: CASSLVPGHTNPEEQFF; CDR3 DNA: TGTGCCAGCAGCTTAGTCCCGGGACACACGAACCCCGAGGAGCAGTTCTTC
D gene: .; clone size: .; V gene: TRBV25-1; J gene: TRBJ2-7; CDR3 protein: CASSEFLGSAYEQYF; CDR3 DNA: TGTGCCAGCAGTGAATTTTTAGGGTCGGCCTACGAGCAGTACTTC
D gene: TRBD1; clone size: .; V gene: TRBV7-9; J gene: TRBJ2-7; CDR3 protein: CASSRGQGPSYEQYF; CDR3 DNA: TGTGCCAGCAGCCGTGGACAGGGACCCTCCTACGAGCAGTACTTC
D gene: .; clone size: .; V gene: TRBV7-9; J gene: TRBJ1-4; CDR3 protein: CASSLPTVGGVYEKLFF; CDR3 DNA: TGTGCCAGCAGCTTACCAACGGTGGGGGGCGTTTATGAAAAACTGTTTTTT
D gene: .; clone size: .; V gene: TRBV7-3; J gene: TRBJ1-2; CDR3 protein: CASSLMQGAYGYTF; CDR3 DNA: TGTGCCAGCAGCTTAATGCAGGGCGCCTATGGCTACACCTTC
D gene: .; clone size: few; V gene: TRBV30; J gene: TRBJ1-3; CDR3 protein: CASHPTLSGNTIYF; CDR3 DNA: TGTGCCTCTCACCCGACCCTCTCTGGAAACACCATATATTTT
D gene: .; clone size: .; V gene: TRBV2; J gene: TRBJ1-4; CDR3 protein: CASSWDNEKLFF; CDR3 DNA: TGTGCCAGCAGCTGGGACAATGAAAAACTGTTTTTT
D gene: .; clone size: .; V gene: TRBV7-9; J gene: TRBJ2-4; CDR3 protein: CASSPPEGAWGYIQYF; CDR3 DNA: TGTGCCAGCAGCCCCCCGGAAGGGGCCTGGGGGTACATTCAGTACTTC
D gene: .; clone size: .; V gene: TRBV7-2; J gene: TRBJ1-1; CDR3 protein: CASSLTGHTEAFF; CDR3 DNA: TGTGCCAGCAGCTTAACAGGGCACACTGAAGCTTTCTTT
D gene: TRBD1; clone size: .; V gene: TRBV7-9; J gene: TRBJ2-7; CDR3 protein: CASSPPTGRYEQYF; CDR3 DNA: TGTGCCAGCAGCCCACCGACAGGGCGATACGAGCAGTACTTC